This T cell receptor beta chain was recovered during a study of cytomegalovirus exposure and HLA in healthy donors. Whole-study results and caveats: In vitro checks showed that three CMV-associated chains really do target CMV antigens. The finding came from a later analysis; first-cohort TCR clusters tended to co-occur in the roughly 110 validation repertoires. Investigators reported 150 to 200 TCR beta chains as tied to cytomegalovirus.

The donors were part of the validation cohort, which consisted of some 120 subjects and was separate from the first cohort of about 720 subjects. Concerning this clone: Its antigen is not known.

Profiled with immunoSEQ multiplex PCR; TCRdb holds only in-frame clones, not every one. The sample includes 55,000 to 85,000 clones, over 90% of them seen just once. V was clipped by 6 bases and J by 4 bases, with 13 bases between them. The germline V gene encodes CDR1 MNHEY and CDR2 SMNVEV (reference sequence). The CDR3 runs 13 residues. This chain uses TRBV27 with TRBJ2-7; possible D gene TRBD2, 5 bases. Sequenced sample: PBMCs. The sequence was collected from a woman between 18 and 29 years old in good health and CMV-seronegative. CDR3 protein: CASSHQGGYEQYF. DNA for the CDR3: TGTGCCAGCAGCCACCAAGGAGGTTACGAGCAGTACTTC.